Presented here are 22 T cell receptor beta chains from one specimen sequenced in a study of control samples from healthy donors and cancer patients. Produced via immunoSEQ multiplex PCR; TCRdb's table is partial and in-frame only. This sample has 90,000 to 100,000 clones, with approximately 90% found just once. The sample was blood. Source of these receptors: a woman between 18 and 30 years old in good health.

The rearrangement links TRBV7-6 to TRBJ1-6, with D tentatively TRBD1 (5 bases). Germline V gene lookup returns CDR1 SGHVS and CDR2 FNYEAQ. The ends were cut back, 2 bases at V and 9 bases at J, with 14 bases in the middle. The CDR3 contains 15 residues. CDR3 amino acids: CASSLFGGEGSPLHF. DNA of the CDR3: TGTGCCAGCAGCTTATTTGGAGGGGAGGGTTCACCCCTCCACTTT.

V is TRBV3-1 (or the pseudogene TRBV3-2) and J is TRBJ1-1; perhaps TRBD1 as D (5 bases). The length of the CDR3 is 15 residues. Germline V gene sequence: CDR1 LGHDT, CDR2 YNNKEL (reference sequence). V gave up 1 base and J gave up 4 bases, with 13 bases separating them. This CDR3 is CASSQAGGRGTEAFF. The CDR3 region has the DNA TGTGCCAGCAGCCAAGCGGGGGGGAGAGGCACTGAAGCTTTCTTT.

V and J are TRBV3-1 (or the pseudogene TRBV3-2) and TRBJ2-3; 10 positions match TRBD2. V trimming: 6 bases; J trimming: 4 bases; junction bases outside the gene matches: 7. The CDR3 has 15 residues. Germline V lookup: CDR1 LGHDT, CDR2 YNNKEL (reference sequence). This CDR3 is CASSSLAGIPDTQYF. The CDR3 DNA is TGTGCCAGCAGTTCACTAGCGGGGATTCCAGATACGCAGTATTTT.

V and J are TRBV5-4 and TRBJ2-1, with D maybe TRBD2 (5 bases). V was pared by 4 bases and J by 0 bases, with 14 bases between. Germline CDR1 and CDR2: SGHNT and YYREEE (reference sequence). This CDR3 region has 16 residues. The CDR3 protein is CASSRSRVSSYNEQFF. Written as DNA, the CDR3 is TGTGCCAGCAGCAGGTCGAGGGTAAGCTCCTACAATGAGCAGTTCTTC.

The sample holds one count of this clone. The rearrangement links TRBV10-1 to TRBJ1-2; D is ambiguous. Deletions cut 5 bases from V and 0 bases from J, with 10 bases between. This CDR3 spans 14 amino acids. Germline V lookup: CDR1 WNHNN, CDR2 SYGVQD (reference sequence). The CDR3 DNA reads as TGCGCCAGCAGTTTCAGACGCCCTAACTATGGCTACACCTTC. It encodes CASSFRRPNYGYTF.

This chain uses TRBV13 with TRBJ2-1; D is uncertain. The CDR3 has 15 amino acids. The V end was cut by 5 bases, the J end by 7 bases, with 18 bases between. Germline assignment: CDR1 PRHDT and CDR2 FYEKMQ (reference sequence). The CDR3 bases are TGTGCCAGCAGCCCTCGTGGGCCCTACCGTAATGAGCAGTTCTTC. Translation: CASSPRGPYRNEQFF. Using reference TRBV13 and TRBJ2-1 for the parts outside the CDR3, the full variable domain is AAGVIQSPRHLIKEKRETATLKCYPIPRHDTVYWYQQGPGQDPQFLISFYEKMQSDKGSIPDRFSAQQFSDYHSELNMSSLELGDSALYFCASSPRGPYRNEQFFGPGTRLTVL.

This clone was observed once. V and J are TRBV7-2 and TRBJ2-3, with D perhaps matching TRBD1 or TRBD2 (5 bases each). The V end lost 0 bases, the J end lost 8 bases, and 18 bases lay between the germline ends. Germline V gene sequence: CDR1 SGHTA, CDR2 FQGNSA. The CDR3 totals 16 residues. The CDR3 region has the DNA TGTGCCAGCAGCTTAGCGCTAGGCGCAGGTGGGGGTACGCAGTATTTT. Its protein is CASSLALGAGGGTQYF.

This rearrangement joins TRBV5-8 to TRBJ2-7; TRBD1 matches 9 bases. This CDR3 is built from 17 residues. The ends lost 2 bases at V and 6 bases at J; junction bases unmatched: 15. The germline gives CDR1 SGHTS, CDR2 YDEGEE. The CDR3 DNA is TGTGCCAGCAGCTTTGACACCCGGGACAGGGACCCTAGCGAGCAGTACTTC. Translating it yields CASSFDTRDRDPSEQYF.

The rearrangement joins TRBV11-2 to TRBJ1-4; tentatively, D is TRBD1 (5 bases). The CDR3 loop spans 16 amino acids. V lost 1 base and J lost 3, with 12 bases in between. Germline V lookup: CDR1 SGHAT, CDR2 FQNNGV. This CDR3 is CASSLGVLTANEKLFF. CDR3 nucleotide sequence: TGTGCCAGCAGCTTAGGCGTTTTGACAGCTAATGAAAAACTGTTTTTT.

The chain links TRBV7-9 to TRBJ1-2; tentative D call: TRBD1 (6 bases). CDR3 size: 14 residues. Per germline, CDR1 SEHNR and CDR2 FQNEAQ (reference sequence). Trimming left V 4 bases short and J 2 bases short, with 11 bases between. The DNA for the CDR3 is TGTGCCAGCAGCTGGGGACATTCCAACTATGGCTACACCTTC. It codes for CASSWGHSNYGYTF. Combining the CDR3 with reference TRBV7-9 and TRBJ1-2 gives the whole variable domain DTGVSQNPRHKITKRGQNVTFRCDPISEHNRLYWYRQTLGQGPEFLTYFQNEAQLEKSRLLSDRFSAERPKGSFSTLEIQRTEQGDSAMYLCASSWGHSNYGYTFGSGTRLTVV.

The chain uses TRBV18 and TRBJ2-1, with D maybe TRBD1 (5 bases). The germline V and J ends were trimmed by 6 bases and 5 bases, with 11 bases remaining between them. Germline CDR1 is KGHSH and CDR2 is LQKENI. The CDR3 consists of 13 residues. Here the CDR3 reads CASSLGQNNEQFF. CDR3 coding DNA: TGTGCCAGCTCCCTCGGACAAAACAATGAGCAGTTCTTC.

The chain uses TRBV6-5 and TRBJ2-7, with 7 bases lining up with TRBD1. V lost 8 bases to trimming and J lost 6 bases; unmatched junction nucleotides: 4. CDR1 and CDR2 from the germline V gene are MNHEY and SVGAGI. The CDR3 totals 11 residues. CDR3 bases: TGTGCCAGCCGAGGGGGCTTCGAGCAGTACTTC. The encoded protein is CASRGGFEQYF.

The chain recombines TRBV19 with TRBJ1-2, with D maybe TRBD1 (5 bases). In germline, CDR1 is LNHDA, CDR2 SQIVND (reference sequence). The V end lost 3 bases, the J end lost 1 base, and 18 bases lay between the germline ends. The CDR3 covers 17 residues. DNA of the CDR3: TGTGCCAGTAGTATTGATTATCGGACAACCCTTAACTATGGCTACACCTTC. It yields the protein CASSIDYRTTLNYGYTF.

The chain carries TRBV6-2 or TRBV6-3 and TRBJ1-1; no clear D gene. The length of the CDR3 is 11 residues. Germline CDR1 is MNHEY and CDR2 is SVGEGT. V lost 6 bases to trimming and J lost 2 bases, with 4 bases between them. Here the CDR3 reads CASSGNTEAFF. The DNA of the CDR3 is TGTGCCAGCAGCGGAAACACTGAAGCTTTCTTT.

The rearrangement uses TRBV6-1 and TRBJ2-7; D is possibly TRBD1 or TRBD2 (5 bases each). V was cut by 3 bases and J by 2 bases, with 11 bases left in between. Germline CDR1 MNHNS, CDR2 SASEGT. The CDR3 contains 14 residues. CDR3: CASSDPGQTYEQYF. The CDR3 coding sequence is TGTGCCAGCAGTGATCCGGGGCAGACCTACGAGCAGTACTTC.

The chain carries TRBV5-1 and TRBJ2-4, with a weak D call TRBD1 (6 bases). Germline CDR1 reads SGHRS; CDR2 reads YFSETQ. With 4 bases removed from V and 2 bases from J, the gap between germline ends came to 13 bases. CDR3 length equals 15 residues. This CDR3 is CASSLSTGTKNIQYF. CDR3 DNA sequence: TGCGCCAGCAGCCTCTCAACAGGGACCAAAAACATTCAGTACTTC.

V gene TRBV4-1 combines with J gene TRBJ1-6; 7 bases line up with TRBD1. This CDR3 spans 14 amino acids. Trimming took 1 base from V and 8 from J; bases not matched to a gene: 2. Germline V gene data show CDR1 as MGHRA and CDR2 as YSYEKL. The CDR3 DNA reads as TGCGCCAGCAGCCAAGGACAGGGTTATTCACCCCTCCACTTT. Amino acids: CASSQGQGYSPLHF.

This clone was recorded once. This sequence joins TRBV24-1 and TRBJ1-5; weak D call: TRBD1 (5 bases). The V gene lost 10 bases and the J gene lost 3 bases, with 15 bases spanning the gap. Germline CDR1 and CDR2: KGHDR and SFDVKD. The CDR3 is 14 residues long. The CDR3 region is CATLERQHNQPQHF. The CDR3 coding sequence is TGTGCCACACTTGAACGACAGCACAATCAGCCCCAGCATTTT.

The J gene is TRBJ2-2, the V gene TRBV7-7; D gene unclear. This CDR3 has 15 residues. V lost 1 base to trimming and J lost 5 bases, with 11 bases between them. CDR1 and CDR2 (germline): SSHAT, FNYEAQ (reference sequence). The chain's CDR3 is CASSLDPSITGELFF. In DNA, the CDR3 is TGTGCCAGCAGCTTAGATCCCAGTATAACCGGGGAGCTGTTTTTT.

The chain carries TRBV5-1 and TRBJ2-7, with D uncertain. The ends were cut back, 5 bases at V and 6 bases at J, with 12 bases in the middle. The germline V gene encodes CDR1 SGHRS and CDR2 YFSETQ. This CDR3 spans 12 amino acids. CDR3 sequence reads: CASRNTRGEQYF. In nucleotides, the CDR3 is TGCGCCAGCAGAAACACCAGAGGCGAGCAGTACTTC.

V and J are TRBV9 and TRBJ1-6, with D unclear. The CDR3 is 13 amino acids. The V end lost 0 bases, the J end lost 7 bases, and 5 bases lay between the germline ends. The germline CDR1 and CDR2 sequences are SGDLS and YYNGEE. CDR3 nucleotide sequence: TGTGCCAGCAGCGTAGCTCCCAATTCACCCCTCCACTTT. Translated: CASSVAPNSPLHF.

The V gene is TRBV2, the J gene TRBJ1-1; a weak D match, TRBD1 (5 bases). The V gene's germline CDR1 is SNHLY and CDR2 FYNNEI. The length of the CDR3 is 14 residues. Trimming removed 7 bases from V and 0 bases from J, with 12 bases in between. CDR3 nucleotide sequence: TGTGCCAGCAAGCAGGGTCAGATGAACACTGAAGCTTTCTTT. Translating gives CASKQGQMNTEAFF.